A selection of T cell receptor beta chains follows, all from one sample in a study of cytomegalovirus exposure and HLA in healthy donors. Some clones are missing from TCRdb's copy, which holds only in-frame ones; the method was immunoSEQ multiplex PCR. Here the sample table reports 60,000 to 70,000 clones. Sequencing input: PBMCs. Source of these receptors: a boy younger than 18 in good health and CMV-seronegative. Each CDR3 is given with its conserved first and last residue. D genes are given only for firm matches.

J: TRBJ2-7
D: TRBD1
V: TRBV5-1
CDR3: CASSFAGTGRLTYEQYF
DNA: TGCGCCAGCAGCTTCGCTGGGACAGGTCGTCTAACCTACGAGCAGTACTTC

J: TRBJ2-3
D: NA
V: TRBV9
CDR3: CASSTGGDSSTDTQYF
DNA: TGTGCCAGCAGCACAGGAGGGGACAGTAGCACAGATACGCAGTATTTT

J: TRBJ2-7
D: TRBD2
V: TRBV29-1
CDR3: CSATRGSSYEQYF
DNA: TGCAGCGCTACGCGGGGGAGCTCCTACGAGCAGTACTTC

J: TRBJ2-1
D: TRBD2
V: TRBV4-3
CDR3: CASSQAGGEQFF
DNA: TGCGCCAGCAGCCAAGCGGGGGGTGAGCAGTTCTTC

J: TRBJ1-1
D: TRBD1
V: TRBV7-9
CDR3: CASSSGGAGNTEAFF
DNA: TGTGCCAGCAGCTCAGGGGGCGCCGGGAACACTGAAGCTTTCTTT

J: TRBJ1-2
D: NA
V: TRBV10-3
CDR3: CAISEGQGEGYTF
DNA: TGTGCCATCAGTGAAGGTCAGGGTGAAGGCTACACCTTC

J: TRBJ2-4
D: TRBD1
V: TRBV30
CDR3: CAWSVGTGIQNIQYF
DNA: TGTGCCTGGAGCGTTGGGACAGGGATCCAAAACATTCAGTACTTC

J: TRBJ1-1
D: NA
V: TRBV30
CDR3: CAWSVRGSTEAFF
DNA: TGTGCCTGGAGTGTACGGGGGAGCACTGAAGCTTTCTTT

J: TRBJ2-3
D: NA
V: TRBV30
CDR3: CAWSVGAGGPDTQYF
DNA: TGTGCCTGGAGTGTAGGCGCGGGTGGACCAGATACGCAGTATTTT

J: TRBJ1-5
D: NA
V: TRBV2
CDR3: CASRVGAQPQHF
DNA: TGTGCCAGCCGTGTAGGGGCCCAGCCCCAGCATTTT

J: TRBJ1-2
D: TRBD1
V: TRBV2
CDR3: CASTNTGTGSGYGYTF
DNA: TGTGCCAGCACGAATACCGGGACAGGGAGCGGCTATGGCTACACCTTC

J: TRBJ1-2
D: NA
V: TRBV6-5
CDR3: CASSQTQGTGYTF
DNA: TGTGCCAGCAGTCAAACACAGGGTACTGGCTACACCTTC

J: TRBJ2-2
D: NA
V: TRBV9
CDR3: CASSTRSQNTGELFF
DNA: TGTGCCAGCAGCACCCGGTCTCAGAACACCGGGGAGCTGTTTTTT

J: TRBJ1-1
D: NA
V: TRBV11-2
CDR3: CASSLMGSGDTEAFF
DNA: TGTGCCAGCAGCCTAATGGGGTCAGGGGATACTGAAGCTTTCTTT

J: TRBJ1-2
D: TRBD1
V: TRBV6-5
CDR3: CASRRDSFNYGYTF
DNA: TGTGCCAGCAGGCGGGACAGCTTTAACTATGGCTACACCTTC